Many counts were recorded for the clone carrying this T cell receptor beta chain. Samples came from axillary lymph nodes draining the breast cancer. The CDR3 sequence is 16 residues long. The V segment lost 3 bases and the J segment 8 bases; nucleotides outside the gene matches: 8. Germline CDR1 MNHEY, CDR2 SMNVEV (reference sequence). TCRdb redid the calling of the multiplex PCR reads with MiXCR, one entry per CDR3 protein. This repertoire shows some 170,000 distinct CDR3 sequences, about 30% found once; its top ten account for around 4%. This specimen comes from a study of breast tumors, draining lymph nodes, adjacent tissues.

Sequenced input: axillary lymph node tissue. J is TRBJ1-6 and V is TRBV27; 9 bases are shared with TRBD1. The receptor comes from a female donor with breast cancer. Some clones in this sample may be carry-over from other donors' samples. CDR3 nucleotide sequence: TGTGCCAGCAGTTTCGACCGACGGGACAGGGATTCACCCCTCCACTTT. Translating gives CASSFDRRDRDSPLHF.